What follows are 27 T cell receptor beta chains derived from one specimen sequenced in a study of T-cell reconstitution after alpha-beta-depleted transplantation in children. Unique molecular identifiers were incorporated into the prepared TCRbeta library. TCRdb analysed the PCR reads with MiXCR anew, one entry per CDR3 protein. The table has around 700,000 distinct CDR3 sequences, about an eighth seen once. Specimen: PBMCs, collected before TCRalphabeta/CD19-depleted stem cell transplant. Receptors originate from a girl aged 2 to 10 with congenital amegakaryocytic thrombocytopenia, due to receive a stem cell transplant.

This clonotype was observed many times. The rearrangement links TRBV29-1 to TRBJ2-7; 8 positions agree with TRBD1. V shed 4 bases, J shed 1 base, and the junction held 6 bases outside the gene matches. The CDR3 covers 14 residues. Germline V gene sequence: CDR1 SQVTM, CDR2 ANQGSEA. CDR3 DNA: TGCAGCGTTGTTACTCAGGGGGCTTCCTACGAGCAGTACTTC. This translates into CSVVTQGASYEQYF.

In regard to this clonotype: Its ends do not fully match the called genes, so a read error is possible. This chain connects TRBV12-3 or TRBV12-4 to TRBJ1-3; a possible D gene is TRBD1 (5 bases). This CDR3 has 11 amino acids. DNA for the CDR3: TGTGCCAGCAGTTTGCTGACAGCTATTCATTTT. This sequence encodes CASSLLTAIHF.

The gene calls are TRBV29-1 and TRBJ2-4; 12 bases are shared with TRBD1. The CDR3 loop spans 14 amino acids. Germline V gene sequence: CDR1 SQVTM, CDR2 ANQGSEA. Losses at the gene ends were 6 bases for V and 8 bases for J; bases not matched to a gene: 8. The CDR3 is CSVAGTGGIDIQYF. The DNA for the CDR3 is TGCAGCGTGGCTGGGACAGGGGGCATTGACATTCAGTACTTC.

This clonotype has only a few counts. The chain links TRBV18 to TRBJ2-1; D call uncertain. The germline V gene has CDR1 KGHSH and CDR2 LQKENI. The CDR3 extends over 14 amino acids. The germline V and J ends were trimmed by 0 bases and 4 bases, with 7 bases remaining between them. In nucleotides, the CDR3 is TGTGCCAGCTCACCACCGGTGGGATACAATGAGCAGTTCTTC. Translation: CASSPPVGYNEQFF.

This clonotype was found many times. The V and J genes are TRBV5-1 and TRBJ1-2; maybe TRBD1 (5 bases). The V end was cut by 0 bases, the J end by 5 bases, with 11 bases between. CDR1 SGHRS and CDR2 YFSETQ come from the germline V gene. The CDR3 runs 14 residues. This CDR3 is CASSLVPRDYGYTF. As DNA, the CDR3 is TGCGCCAGCAGCTTGGTTCCCAGGGATTATGGCTACACCTTC. The whole variable domain, filled in from reference TRBV5-1 and TRBJ1-2, reads KAGVTQTPRYLIKTRGQQVTLSCSPISGHRSVSWYQQTPGQGLQFLFEYFSETQRNKGNFPGRFSGRQFSNSRSEMNVSTLELGDSALYLCASSLVPRDYGYTFGSGTRLTVV.

The V and J genes are TRBV6-8 and TRBJ2-7; 10 positions agree with TRBD1. The CDR3 contains 16 residues. Germline lookup yields CDR1 MNHGY and CDR2 SAAAGT. Unmatched junction bases numbered 10, after V lost 4 bases and J lost 4 bases. CDR3 DNA: TGTGCCAGCAGTTCCCCACCTAGACAGGGGGCGTACGAGCAGTACTTC. Protein sequence: CASSSPPRQGAYEQYF.

This clonotype was seen many times. CDR3 nucleotides: TGCAGTGCTAGAGATTATCGGCTAGCGTCCATTAATGAGCAGTTCTTC. Its protein is CSARDYRLASINEQFF. V gene TRBV20-1 combines with J gene TRBJ2-1; tentative D call: TRBD2 (6 bases). The CDR3 consists of 16 residues. V lost 0 bases to trimming and J lost 7 bases, with 19 bases between them. Per germline, CDR1 DFQATT and CDR2 SNEGSKA (reference sequence).

This clonotype was counted at least ten times. In DNA, the CDR3 is TGCGCCAGCAGACCCGGACTAGCGGGATTAGGGCGCAATGAGCAGTTCTTC. Translated: CASRPGLAGLGRNEQFF. V is TRBV5-1 and J is TRBJ2-1, with 12 nucleotides matching TRBD2. This CDR3 comprises 17 residues. Looked up from germline, CDR1 is SGHRS and CDR2 is YFSETQ. Trimming cost V 5 bases and J 6 bases; bases outside gene matches: 12.

This clonotype has at least ten counts. The V call is TRBV4-1, the J call TRBJ2-2; TRBD2 matches at 7 bases. Germline V gene lookup returns CDR1 MGHRA and CDR2 YSYEKL. The J segment lost 8 bases and the V segment lost 4 bases, leaving 13 bases of the junction unmatched. This CDR3 has 16 amino acids. The CDR3 DNA follows: TGCGCCAGCAGCCCACCCACGGGGGAGGGGTCGGGGGAGCTGTTTTTT. It translates to CASSPPTGEGSGELFF.

The chain uses TRBV7-9 and TRBJ2-7, with TRBD1 matching 7 bases. This CDR3 has 14 amino acids. Germline trimming cut 2 bases from V and 5 bases from J; bases unmatched to any gene: 6. In germline, CDR1 is SEHNR, CDR2 FQNEAQ (reference sequence). CDR3 protein: CASSLTTGANEQYF. The CDR3 nucleotides read TGTGCCAGCAGCTTAACCACAGGGGCCAACGAGCAGTACTTC. The full variable domain, rest sourced from reference TRBV7-9 and TRBJ2-7, is DTGVSQNPRHKITKRGQNVTFRCDPISEHNRLYWYRQTLGQGPEFLTYFQNEAQLEKSRLLSDRFSAERPKGSFSTLEIQRTEQGDSAMYLCASSLTTGANEQYFGPGTRLTVT.

This clonotype was observed many times. The rearrangement joins TRBV20-1 to TRBJ2-1; D call uncertain. The V end lost 2 bases, the J end lost 2 bases, and 13 bases lay between the germline ends. The CDR3 contains 15 residues. Looked up from germline, CDR1 is DFQATT and CDR2 is SNEGSKA (reference sequence). The DNA for the CDR3 is TGCAGTGCTAGACCTTTTGCGGCAACCTACAATGAGCAGTTCTTC. Translated, it gives CSARPFAATYNEQFF.

This clonotype was counted many times. This chain uses TRBV12-3 or TRBV12-4 with TRBJ2-3; TRBD2 agrees at 8 bases. The CDR3 length is 15 residues. The V gene end was trimmed by 3 bases and the J gene end by 2 bases; junction bases not matched to a gene: 4. The CDR3 protein is CASSLAGGTTDTQYF. The CDR3 DNA sequence: TGTGCCAGCAGTTTGGCGGGAGGCACCACAGATACGCAGTATTTT.

This clonotype appeared many times. The chain employs TRBV5-1 and TRBJ2-7, with 7 bases that match TRBD2. Germline CDR1 reads SGHRS; CDR2 reads YFSETQ. The CDR3 length is 13 residues. With V trimmed by 4 bases and J by 2 bases, 3 bases remained unmatched. The CDR3 DNA reads as TGCGCCAGCAGCAAAGGACTAGCCTACGAGCAGTACTTC. Residues: CASSKGLAYEQYF.

This clonotype was counted a few times. CDR3: CASSYQGPMNTGELFF. The CDR3 DNA reads as TGTGCCAGCAGTTACCAGGGACCCATGAACACCGGGGAGCTGTTTTTT. The V gene is TRBV6-2 or TRBV6-3, the J gene TRBJ2-2; D tentatively reads TRBD1 or TRBD2 (5 bases each). The germline gives CDR1 MNHEY, CDR2 SVGEGT. This CDR3 has 16 residues. V lost 2 bases, J lost 1 base, and 11 bases lay in between.

In this sample, this clonotype turned up a few times. This sequence joins TRBV7-2 and TRBJ2-3; no firm D call. The CDR3 is made up of 14 amino acids. Germline V gene sequence: CDR1 SGHTA, CDR2 FQGNSA. V was trimmed by 4 bases and J by 2 bases, leaving 10 bases between them. The CDR3 DNA follows: TGTGCCAGCAGCTCTTATCTCACCACAGATACGCAGTATTTT. Protein product: CASSSYLTTDTQYF.

This clonotype was recorded at least ten times. The V gene is TRBV20-1, the J gene TRBJ1-1, with D unresolved. Germline V lookup: CDR1 DFQATT, CDR2 SNEGSKA (reference sequence). V was trimmed by 4 bases and J by 5 bases, leaving 11 bases between them. CDR3 length: 12 residues. CDR3 amino acids: CSAIRGSTEAFF. CDR3 coding DNA: TGCAGTGCTATTCGGGGTAGTACTGAAGCTTTCTTT.

In its sample, this clonotype was seen a few times. V and J are TRBV5-1 and TRBJ2-7, with 11 bases lining up with TRBD2. The trim removed 6 bases at V and 4 bases at J, leaving 9 bases unmatched. Germline V gene lookup returns CDR1 SGHRS and CDR2 YFSETQ. CDR3 length: 15 residues. CDR3 in DNA: TGCGCCAGCACCCCGGTAGCGGGAGGGCCGTACGAGCAGTACTTC. Translation gives CASTPVAGGPYEQYF.

The sample holds many counts of this clonotype. The chain employs TRBV7-6 and TRBJ2-1; weak D call: TRBD1 (5 bases). Germline CDR1 SGHVS, CDR2 FNYEAQ. Trimming removed 6 bases at V and 2 bases at J, with 17 bases between. CDR3 length: 16 residues. CDR3 DNA: TGTGCCAGCAGTCAAGGGGTCTTGACGGCCTACAATGAGCAGTTCTTC. It yields the protein CASSQGVLTAYNEQFF. Full variable domain (outside the CDR3, taken from reference TRBV7-6 and TRBJ2-1): GAGVSQSPRYKVTKRGQDVALRCDPISGHVSLYWYRQALGQGPEFLTYFNYEAQQDKSGLPNDRFSAERPEGSISTLTIQRTEQRDSAMYRCASSQGVLTAYNEQFFGPGTRLTVL.

In its sample, this clonotype was seen many times. The chain links TRBV27 to TRBJ1-1; D is unclear. Germline lookup yields CDR1 MNHEY and CDR2 SMNVEV (reference sequence). The CDR3 spans 12 residues. Deletions cut 6 bases from V and 6 bases from J, with 11 bases between. The CDR3 loop reads CASSPNGAEAFF. For the CDR3, the DNA is TGTGCCAGCAGCCCCAACGGCGCTGAAGCTTTCTTT.

The chain employs TRBV15 and TRBJ1-4; the D is unclear. CDR1 LNHNV and CDR2 YYDKDF come from the germline V gene (reference sequence). Trimming cost V 0 bases and J 5 bases, with 10 bases left between them. This CDR3 region has 15 residues. The CDR3 reads CATSRDWGENEKLFF. The DNA for the CDR3 is TGTGCCACCAGCAGAGATTGGGGTGAGAATGAAAAACTGTTTTTT.

In this sample, this clonotype turned up a few times. The chain has TRBV12-3 or TRBV12-4 and TRBJ2-3; the D gene is possibly TRBD2 (5 bases). The CDR3 is 13 residues long. The V and J ends lost 2 bases and 5 bases respectively, with 8 bases between them. CDR3 coding DNA: TGTGCCAGCAGTTTAAACGGAGGAGATACGCAGTATTTT. Its protein product is CASSLNGGDTQYF.

This clonotype was counted many times. The CDR3 is CSANRDGYTF. The DNA of the CDR3 is TGCAGTGCTAACAGGGACGGCTACACCTTC. The chain recombines TRBV20-1 with TRBJ1-2, with D perhaps matching TRBD1 (6 bases). The CDR3 runs to 10 residues. The V and J ends lost 4 bases and 8 bases respectively, with 8 bases between them. CDR1 and CDR2 from the germline V gene are DFQATT and SNEGSKA (reference sequence).

The V call is TRBV7-2, the J call TRBJ2-3; 10 bases fit TRBD2. The CDR3 is 17 residues long. The ends lost 7 bases at V and 4 bases at J; junction bases unmatched: 14. Looked up from germline, CDR1 is SGHTA and CDR2 is FQGNSA. The CDR3: CASIPRTSGVWADTQYF. CDR3 DNA sequence: TGTGCCAGCATTCCACGAACTAGCGGGGTGTGGGCAGATACGCAGTATTTT.

The chain couples TRBV7-9 to TRBJ1-2; D is undetermined. Germline CDR1 reads SEHNR; CDR2 reads FQNEAQ (reference sequence). V lost 1 base, J lost 8 bases, and 14 bases lay in between. This CDR3 has 14 residues. The CDR3 bases are TGTGCCAGCAGCTTAGTTACGGCCGGGAACGGCTACACCTTC. Translating it yields CASSLVTAGNGYTF. Full variable domain (missing parts from reference TRBV7-9 and TRBJ1-2): DTGVSQNPRHKITKRGQNVTFRCDPISEHNRLYWYRQTLGQGPEFLTYFQNEAQLEKSRLLSDRFSAERPKGSFSTLEIQRTEQGDSAMYLCASSLVTAGNGYTFGSGTRLTVV.

This clonotype has a count of ten or more. The gene calls are TRBV5-5 and TRBJ2-5; D is undetermined. CDR3 length equals 13 residues. The ends were cut back, 3 bases at V and 6 bases at J, with 12 bases in the middle. CDR1 is SGHKS, CDR2 YYEKEE, per germline (reference sequence). The CDR3 sequence: CASSSGPPKTQYF. CDR3 bases: TGTGCCAGCAGCTCGGGCCCACCCAAGACCCAGTACTTC. Full variable domain (missing parts from reference TRBV5-5 and TRBJ2-5): DAGVTQSPTHLIKTRGQQVTLRCSPISGHKSVSWYQQVLGQGPQFIFQYYEKEERGRGNFPDRFSARQFPNYSSELNVNALLLGDSALYLCASSSGPPKTQYFGPGTRLLVL.

This clonotype was seen at least ten times. The gene calls are TRBV12-3 or TRBV12-4 and TRBJ2-7; no firm D call. The CDR3 is made up of 14 amino acids. V shed 7 bases and J shed 0 bases, with 13 bases lying between them. The CDR3 DNA follows: TGTGCCAGCAACGGCGGAGCGAGCTCCTACGAGCAGTACTTC. As protein: CASNGGASSYEQYF.

This clonotype has ten or more counts. CDR3 sequence: CSAGETGALDTQYF. The CDR3 DNA reads as TGCAGTGCTGGGGAGACCGGGGCCTTGGATACGCAGTATTTT. The chain uses TRBV20-1 and TRBJ2-3; D is tentatively TRBD1 or TRBD2 (5 bases each). Trimming cost V 5 bases and J 6 bases, with 18 bases left between them. The CDR3 is 14 amino acids. The germline CDR1 and CDR2 sequences are DFQATT and SNEGSKA (reference sequence).